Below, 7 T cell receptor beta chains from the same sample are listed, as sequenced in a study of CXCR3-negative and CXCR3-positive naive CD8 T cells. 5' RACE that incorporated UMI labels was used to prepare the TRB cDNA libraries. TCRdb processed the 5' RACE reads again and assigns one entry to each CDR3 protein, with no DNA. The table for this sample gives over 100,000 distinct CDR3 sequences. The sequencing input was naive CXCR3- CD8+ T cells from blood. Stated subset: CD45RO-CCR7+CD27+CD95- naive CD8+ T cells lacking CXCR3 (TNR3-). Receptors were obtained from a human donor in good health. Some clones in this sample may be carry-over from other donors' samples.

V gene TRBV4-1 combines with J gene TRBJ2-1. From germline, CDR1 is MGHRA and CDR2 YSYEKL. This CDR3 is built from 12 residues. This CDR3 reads CASSQEFAEQFF.

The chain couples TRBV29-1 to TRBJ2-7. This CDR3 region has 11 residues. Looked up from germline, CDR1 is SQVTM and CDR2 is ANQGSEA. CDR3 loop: CSAVLDYEQYF.

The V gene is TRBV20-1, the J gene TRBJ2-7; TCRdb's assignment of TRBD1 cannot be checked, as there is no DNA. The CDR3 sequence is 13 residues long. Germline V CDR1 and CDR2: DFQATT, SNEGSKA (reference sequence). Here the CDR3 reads CSAGTGRIGEQYF.

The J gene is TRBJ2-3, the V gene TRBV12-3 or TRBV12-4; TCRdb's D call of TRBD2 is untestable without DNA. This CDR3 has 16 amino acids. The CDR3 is CASSLEVGRLTDTQYF.

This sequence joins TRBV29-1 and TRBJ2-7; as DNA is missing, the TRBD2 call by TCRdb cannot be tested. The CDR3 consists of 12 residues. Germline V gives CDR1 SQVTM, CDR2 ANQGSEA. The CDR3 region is CSVQTSGSEQYF.

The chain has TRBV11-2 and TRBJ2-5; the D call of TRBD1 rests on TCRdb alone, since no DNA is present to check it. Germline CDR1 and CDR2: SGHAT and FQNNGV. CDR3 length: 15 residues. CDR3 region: CASSQGHDMRETQYF. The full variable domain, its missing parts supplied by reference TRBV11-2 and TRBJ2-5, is EAGVAQSPRYKIIEKRQSVAFWCNPISGHATLYWYQQILGQGPKLLIQFQNNGVVDDSQLPKDRFSAERLKGVDSTLKIQPAKLEDSAVYLCASSQGHDMRETQYFGPGTRLLVL.

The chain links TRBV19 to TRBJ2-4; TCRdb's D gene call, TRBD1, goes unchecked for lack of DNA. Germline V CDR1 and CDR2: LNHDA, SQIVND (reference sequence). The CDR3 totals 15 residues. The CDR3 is CASSIGTRGIDIQYF.